Listed below are T cell receptor beta chains from one sample, sequenced in a study of T-cell reconstitution after alpha-beta-depleted transplantation in children. Each CDR3 protein gets one entry after TCRdb re-called the PCR reads with MiXCR. The table shows about 220,000 distinct CDR3 sequences, with roughly 18% occurring only once. Specimen: PBMCs, mostly from graft donor cells, collected 360 days after TCRalphabeta/CD19-depleted stem cell transplant. The receptor set was obtained from a male patient aged 2-15 years who had a stem cell transplant for acute lymphoblastic leukemia, so the T cells may come from the graft donor. Both conserved end residues are part of each CDR3. A D gene is named only where the DNA matches it firmly. A clone size is listed for some rows: how often the clone was seen (once, few, many), or a class if it is expanded.

>TRBV7-2|few|.|TRBJ2-7
TGTGCCAGCAGCACCGGTGACGGGACCTACGAGCAGTACTTC
CASSTGDGTYEQYF
>TRBV15|few|.|TRBJ1-5
TGTGCCACCAGCAGAGATTTGGGCAATCAGCCCCAGCATTTT
CATSRDLGNQPQHF
>TRBV6-5|few|.|TRBJ2-7
TGTGCCAGCAGTTACGGGAGGACTCTTTACGAGCAGTACTTC
CASSYGRTLYEQYF
>TRBV2|many|.|TRBJ2-1
TGTGCCAGCCAGGGAAATGAGCAGTTCTTC
CASQGNEQFF
>TRBV12-3/TRBV12-4|.|TRBD1|TRBJ2-3
TGTGCCAGCAGCTACAGGGGGTTGGATACGCAGTATTTT
CASSYRGLDTQYF
>TRBV6-1|.|TRBD2|TRBJ2-7
TGTGCCAGCATGATAGCGGGGGACTACGAGCAGTACTTC
CASMIAGDYEQYF
>TRBV3-1|.|TRBD1|TRBJ1-2
TGTGCCAGCAGCAGACAGGGGGCCAACGGCTACACCTTC
CASSRQGANGYTF
>TRBV14|.|.|TRBJ2-4
TGTGCCAGCAGCCCAAAATGGGGGGGCGAGGGCAAAAACATTCAGTACTTC
CASSPKWGGEGKNIQYF
>TRBV9|.|TRBD2|TRBJ2-3
TGTGCCAGCAGCTTGGGACTATTCACAGATACGCAGTATTTT
CASSLGLFTDTQYF
>TRBV6-1|.|.|TRBJ2-1
TGTGCCAGCAGTGGCGAACAATCTCGGACCCTCTACAATGAGCAGTTCTTC
CASSGEQSRTLYNEQFF
>TRBV10-3|.|.|TRBJ1-4
TGTGCCATCAGTGAGTCCCCTCTACAGGGTACTGAAAAACTGTTTTTT
CAISESPLQGTEKLFF
>TRBV5-1|.|.|TRBJ1-5
TGCGCCAGCAGTTCTGTTCGGGAAGATTCGGGGGGCAATCAGCCCCAGCATTTT
CASSSVREDSGGNQPQHF
>TRBV20-1|few|.|TRBJ1-1
TGCAGTGCTAGAATACCGGGACGGAGGAACACTGAAGCTTTCTTT
CSARIPGRRNTEAFF
>TRBV5-1|.|TRBD1|TRBJ2-7
TGCGCCAGCGCTCGGACAGGGAGCTACGAGCAGTACTTC
CASARTGSYEQYF
>TRBV2|few|.|TRBJ2-5
TGTGCCAGCAGCGCCTGGTTCCAAGAGACCCAGTACTTC
CASSAWFQETQYF
>TRBV5-1|.|TRBD2|TRBJ2-2
TGCGCCAGCAGGGCCGGGACTAGGACCGGGGAGCTGTTTTTT
CASRAGTRTGELFF
>TRBV11-2|few|.|TRBJ2-7
TGTGCCAGCAGCTTAGGTGTGGGACCTAAGATCTACGAGCAGTACTTC
CASSLGVGPKIYEQYF
>TRBV5-1|.|TRBD1|TRBJ1-2
TGCGCCAGCAGGCAGACAGGGGCGTACTATGGCTACACCTTC
CASRQTGAYYGYTF
>TRBV11-2|.|.|TRBJ2-2
TGTGCCAGCAGCAAACCTCCCGGGGAGCTGTTTTTT
CASSKPPGELFF
>TRBV20-1|few|.|TRBJ2-1
TGCAGTGCTAGAGTTCTGAATGAGCAGTTCTTC
CSARVLNEQFF
>TRBV4-1|many|.|TRBJ1-3
TGCGCCAGCAGCCAAGTCTTCCAGGGGCTAAGTGGAAACACCATATATTTT
CASSQVFQGLSGNTIYF
>TRBV29-1|many|TRBD1|TRBJ2-7
TGCAGCGTTGAAGATTGGGGGACAGACTCCTACGAGCAGTACTTC
CSVEDWGTDSYEQYF
>TRBV5-5|few|.|TRBJ1-1
TGTGCCAGCTCGATGAGGCTGAACACTGAAGCTTTCTTT
CASSMRLNTEAFF
>TRBV5-6|few|TRBD2|TRBJ2-7
TGTGCCAGCAGCCCGCGGGGGGGTCTCCGTTACGAGCAGTACTTC
CASSPRGGLRYEQYF
>TRBV28|.|.|TRBJ1-5
TGTGCCAGCAGGGTTGAAACGTATAGCAATCAGCCCCAGCATTTT
CASRVETYSNQPQHF
>TRBV20-1|.|.|TRBJ1-3
TGCAGTGCTAACAAGATACCCTCCGGAAACACCATATATTTT
CSANKIPSGNTIYF
>TRBV11-2|few|.|TRBJ1-3
TGTGCCAGCAGACTAGGCAACACCATATATTTT
CASRLGNTIYF
>TRBV4-3|many|TRBD2|TRBJ2-5
TGCGCCAGCAGCCATGGACTAGCGGGGCCCGGGTACTTC
CASSHGLAGPGYF
>TRBV12-3/TRBV12-4|many|.|TRBJ2-1
TGTGCCAGCAGTTTTTTTGACGAGCAGTTCTTC
CASSFFDEQFF
>TRBV7-2|once|.|TRBJ2-7
TGTGCCAGCAGCGGCCGGGACTCTACCTACGAGCAGTACTTC
CASSGRDSTYEQYF
>TRBV27|.|TRBD2|TRBJ2-1
TGTGCCAGCAGTTTATGGCGGGGGGGGTACAATGAGCAGTTCTTC
CASSLWRGGYNEQFF
>TRBV15|few|.|TRBJ1-1
TGTGCCACCAGCAGTCTATTATTCGGGACACCGAGCCCAAGGGGAGCTTTCTTT
CATSSLLFGTPSPRGAFF
>TRBV9|few|.|TRBJ1-1
TGTGCCAGCAGCGTACCGAACACTGAAGCTTTCTTT
CASSVPNTEAFF
>TRBV29-1|.|.|TRBJ1-2
TGCAGCGTTGAAGGGCCGAACTATGGCTACACCTTC
CSVEGPNYGYTF
>TRBV6-1|.|.|TRBJ1-3
TGTGCCAGCAGCCTCCGGTTCTGGGGGTCTGGAAACACCATATATTTT
CASSLRFWGSGNTIYF
>TRBV7-2|.|TRBD2|TRBJ2-5
TGTGCCAGCAGCACAAGCACTAGCGACCAAGAGACCCAGTACTTC
CASSTSTSDQETQYF
>TRBV24-1|.|.|TRBJ2-5
TGTGCCACCTCTCAGCAAGAGACCCAGTACTTC
CATSQQETQYF
>TRBV14|few|.|TRBJ1-3
TGTGCCAGCAGCCATTCCCCAGGGAGCTCTGGAAACACCATATATTTT
CASSHSPGSSGNTIYF
>TRBV10-3|.|TRBD1|TRBJ2-2
TGTGCCATCAGTGACTCTACAGGGGCGGTCCGCACCGGGAAACACCGGGAGCTGTTTTTT
CAISDSTGAVRTGKHRELFF
>TRBV28|.|TRBD1|TRBJ2-1
TGTGCCAGCAGACCGGCGACAGGGGCCTACAATGAGCAGTTCTTC
CASRPATGAYNEQFF
>TRBV12-3/TRBV12-4|few|.|TRBJ2-5
TGTGCCAGCAGTTGGGGGGATCAAGAGACCCAGTACTTC
CASSWGDQETQYF
>TRBV2|.|.|TRBJ1-6
TGTGCCAGCGACGGACACCTCCGTTTTTCACCCCTCCACTTT
CASDGHLRFSPLHF
>TRBV29-1|few|.|TRBJ1-2
TGCAGCGTTGGGGGCGACATCGGCTACACCTTC
CSVGGDIGYTF